In its sample, the clone carrying this T cell receptor (beta chain) was seen many times. What it binds is not known. This entry comes from a study of T-cell memory formation after mild COVID-19. Whole-study findings and limits: Those CD4+ clones that contracted were mainly in CM and EM (CD8+ ones in EMRA).

The V gene lost 7 bases and the J gene lost 3 bases, with 22 bases spanning the gap. There are 17 residues in the CDR3. CDR1 SQVTM and CDR2 ANQGSEA come from the germline V gene. TCRdb fed the 5' RACE reads into MiXCR, producing one record per CDR3 protein. This table has around 310,000 distinct CDR3 sequences, roughly 15% appearing once. The rearrangement joins TRBV29-1 to TRBJ2-6, with D possibly matching TRBD2 (5 bases). The source material was PBMCs or a T cell subset sorted from them (not recorded which). The sequence came from a man between 18 and 35 years old who had mild COVID-19 (a few samples of this study predate the infection). Cell type and time point are not known. The CDR3 protein is CSAGNLQGFGGANVLTF. The CDR3 DNA reads TGCAGCGCCGGGAATCTACAAGGGTTTGGTGGGGCCAACGTCCTGACTTTC.